The next 6 T cell receptor beta chains were all read from a single sample in a study of shared clonotypes between healthy human individuals. Clones were sequenced by immunoSEQ multiplex PCR, and TCRdb holds only the in-frame ones, with some missing. The sample has about 580,000 clones; roughly 98% are singletons. The naive CD8 fraction comprised CD45RO-negative cells positively selected for CCR7 and excluded terminally differentiated effector memory CD45RA+ cells. The sample comprised naive CD8+ T cells sorted from blood. The receptors were gathered from a young man in good health.

The chain joins TRBV9 to TRBJ2-1; D not resolved. V was trimmed by 0 bases and J by 9 bases, leaving 10 bases between them. This CDR3 has 13 residues. Germline CDR1 SGDLS, CDR2 YYNGEE. In DNA, the CDR3 is TGTGCCAGCAGCGTAGCTGATCGTAGTGAGCAGTTCTTC. Its translation is CASSVADRSEQFF.

The V call is TRBV5-8, the J call TRBJ2-3, with D possibly matching TRBD2 (5 bases). Germline CDR1 reads SGHTS; CDR2 reads YDEGEE. Trimming took 4 bases from V and 0 from J, leaving 18 bases between them. The CDR3 consists of 17 residues. The CDR3 bases are TGTGCCAGCAGCGAGTTCGGAGTAGCGACTAGCACAGATACGCAGTATTTT. Protein product: CASSEFGVATSTDTQYF.

The genes are TRBV7-9 and TRBJ2-1, with TRBD2 matching over 9 bases. The germline gives CDR1 SEHNR, CDR2 FQNEAQ (reference sequence). CDR3 length: 15 amino acids. Germline trimming cut 5 bases from V and 8 bases from J; bases unmatched to any gene: 10. The CDR3 DNA reads as TGTGCCAGCAGCCGAGGGGCTAGCGGGATCCATGAGCAGTTCTTC. As protein: CASSRGASGIHEQFF.

This chain uses TRBV4-3 with TRBJ2-7; D is unclear. This CDR3 has 15 residues. Germline CDR1 reads LGHNA; CDR2 reads YSLEER. Trimming took off 0 bases at V and 5 bases at J, with 14 bases between the two ends. DNA for the CDR3: TGCGCCAGCAGCCAAGAACGTGGGCCAAACGACGAGCAGTACTTC. This sequence encodes CASSQERGPNDEQYF.

J is TRBJ2-7 and V is TRBV7-2; TRBD1 matches 7 bases. The CDR3 runs to 15 residues. The V and J ends lost 1 base and 2 bases, in that order; junction bases with no gene match: 5. The germline gives CDR1 SGHTA, CDR2 FQGNSA. CDR3 coding DNA: TGTGCCAGCAGCTTAGTATCAGGGACAGCCTACGAGCAGTACTTC. As protein: CASSLVSGTAYEQYF.

The chain is built from TRBV4-3 and TRBJ1-1, with no clear D. The CDR3 is 14 residues long. Germline CDR1 reads LGHNA; CDR2 reads YSLEER. The V end was cut by 1 base, the J end by 4 bases, with 10 bases between. CDR3 nucleotides: TGCGCCAGCAGCCAAGGCCTAGGTGGCACTGAAGCTTTCTTT. It is translated as CASSQGLGGTEAFF.